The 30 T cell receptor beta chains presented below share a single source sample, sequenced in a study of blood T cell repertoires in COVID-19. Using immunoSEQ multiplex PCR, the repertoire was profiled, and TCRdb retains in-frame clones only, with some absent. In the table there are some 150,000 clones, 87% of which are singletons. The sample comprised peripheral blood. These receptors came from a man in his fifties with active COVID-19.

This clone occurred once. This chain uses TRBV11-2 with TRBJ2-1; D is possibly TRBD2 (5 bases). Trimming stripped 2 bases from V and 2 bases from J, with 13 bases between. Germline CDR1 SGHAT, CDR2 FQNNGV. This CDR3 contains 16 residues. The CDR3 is CASSLIRGQAYNEQFF. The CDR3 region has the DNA TGTGCCAGCAGCTTAATAAGAGGGCAGGCCTACAATGAGCAGTTCTTC.

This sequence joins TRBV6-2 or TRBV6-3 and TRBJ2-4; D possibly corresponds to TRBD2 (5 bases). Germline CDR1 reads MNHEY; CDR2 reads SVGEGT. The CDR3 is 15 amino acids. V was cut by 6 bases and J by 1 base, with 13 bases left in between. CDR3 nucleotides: TGTGCCAGCAGCTCCAACCGCGGGGCCAAAAACATTCAGTACTTC. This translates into CASSSNRGAKNIQYF.

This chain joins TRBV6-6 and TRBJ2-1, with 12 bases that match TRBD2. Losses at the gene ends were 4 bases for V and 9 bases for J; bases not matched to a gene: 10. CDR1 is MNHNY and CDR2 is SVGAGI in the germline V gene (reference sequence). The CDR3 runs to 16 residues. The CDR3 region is CASSLTGTSGSGEQFF. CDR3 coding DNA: TGTGCCAGCAGTTTAACCGGGACTAGCGGGTCGGGTGAGCAGTTCTTC.

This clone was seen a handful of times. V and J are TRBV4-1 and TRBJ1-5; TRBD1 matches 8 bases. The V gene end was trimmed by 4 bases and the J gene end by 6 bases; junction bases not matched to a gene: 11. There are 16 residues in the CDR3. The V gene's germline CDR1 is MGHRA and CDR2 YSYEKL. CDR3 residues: CASSLTVLRGPQPQHF. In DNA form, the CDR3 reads TGCGCCAGCAGCCTGACGGTACTCAGGGGGCCTCAGCCCCAGCATTTT.

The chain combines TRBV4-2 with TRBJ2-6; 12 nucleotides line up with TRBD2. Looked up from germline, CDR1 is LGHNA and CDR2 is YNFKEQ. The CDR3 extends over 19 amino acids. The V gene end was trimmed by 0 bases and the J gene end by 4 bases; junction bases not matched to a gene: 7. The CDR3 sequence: CASSQDGLAGSLGANVLTF. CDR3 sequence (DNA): TGTGCCAGCAGCCAAGATGGACTAGCGGGGTCGCTCGGGGCCAACGTCCTGACTTTC.

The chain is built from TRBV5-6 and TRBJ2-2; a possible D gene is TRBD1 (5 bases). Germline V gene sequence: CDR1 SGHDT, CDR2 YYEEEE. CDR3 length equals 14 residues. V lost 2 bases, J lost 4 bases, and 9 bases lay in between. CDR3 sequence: CASSFDRSTGELFF. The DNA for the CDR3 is TGTGCCAGCAGCTTCGACAGATCCACCGGGGAGCTGTTTTTT.

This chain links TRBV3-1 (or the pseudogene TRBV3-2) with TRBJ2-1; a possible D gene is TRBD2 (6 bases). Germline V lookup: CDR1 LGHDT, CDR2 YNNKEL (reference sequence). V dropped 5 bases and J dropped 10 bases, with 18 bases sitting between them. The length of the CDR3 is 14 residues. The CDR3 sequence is CASSYGTDLSEQFF. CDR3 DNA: TGTGCCAGCAGCTACGGGACTGACCTTAGCGAGCAGTTCTTC.

CDR3 protein: CASSQEGTGPSQPQHF. DNA for the CDR3: TGTGCCAGCAGCCAAGAAGGGACAGGGCCCAGCCAGCCCCAGCATTTT. V usage is TRBV4-2 and J usage is TRBJ1-5; the match to TRBD1 covers 9 bases. Per the germline V gene, CDR1 is LGHNA and CDR2 is YNFKEQ. The CDR3 runs 16 residues. V trimming: 0 bases; J trimming: 7 bases; junction bases outside the gene matches: 7.

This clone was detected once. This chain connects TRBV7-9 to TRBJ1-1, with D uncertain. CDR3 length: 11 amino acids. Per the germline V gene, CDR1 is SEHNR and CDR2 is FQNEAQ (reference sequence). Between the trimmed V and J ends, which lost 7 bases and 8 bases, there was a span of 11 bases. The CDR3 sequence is CASNFLGEAFF. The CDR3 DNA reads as TGTGCCAGCAACTTCTTGGGCGAAGCTTTCTTT.

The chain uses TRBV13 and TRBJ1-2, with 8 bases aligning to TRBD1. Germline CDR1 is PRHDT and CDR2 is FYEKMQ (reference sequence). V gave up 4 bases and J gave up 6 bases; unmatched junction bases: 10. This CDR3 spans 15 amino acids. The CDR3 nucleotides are TGTGCCAGCAGCTCCTCACACCGGGACAGGAATGGCTACACCTTC. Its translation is CASSSSHRDRNGYTF. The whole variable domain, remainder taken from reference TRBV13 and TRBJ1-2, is AAGVIQSPRHLIKEKRETATLKCYPIPRHDTVYWYQQGPGQDPQFLISFYEKMQSDKGSIPDRFSAQQFSDYHSELNMSSLELGDSALYFCASSSSHRDRNGYTFGSGTRLTVV.

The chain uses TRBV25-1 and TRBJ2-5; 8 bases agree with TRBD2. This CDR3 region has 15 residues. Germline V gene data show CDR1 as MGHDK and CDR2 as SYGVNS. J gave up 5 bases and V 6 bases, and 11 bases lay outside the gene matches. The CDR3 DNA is TGTGCCAGCAGCCATCCGGGGGGGATTTGGGAGACCCAGTACTTC. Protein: CASSHPGGIWETQYF.

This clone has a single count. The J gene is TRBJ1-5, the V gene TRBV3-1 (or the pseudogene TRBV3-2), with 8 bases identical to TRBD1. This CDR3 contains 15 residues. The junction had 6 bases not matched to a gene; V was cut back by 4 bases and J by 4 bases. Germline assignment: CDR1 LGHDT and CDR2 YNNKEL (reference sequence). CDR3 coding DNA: TGTGCCAGCAGCCGTGGGGACAGGATAAATCAGCCCCAGCATTTT. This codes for CASSRGDRINQPQHF.

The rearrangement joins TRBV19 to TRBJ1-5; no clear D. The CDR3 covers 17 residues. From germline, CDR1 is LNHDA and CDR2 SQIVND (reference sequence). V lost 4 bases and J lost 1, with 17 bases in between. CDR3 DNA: TGTGCCAGTAGTACCCCGACCGGGGTTATAAGCAATCAGCCCCAGCATTTT. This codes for CASSTPTGVISNQPQHF.

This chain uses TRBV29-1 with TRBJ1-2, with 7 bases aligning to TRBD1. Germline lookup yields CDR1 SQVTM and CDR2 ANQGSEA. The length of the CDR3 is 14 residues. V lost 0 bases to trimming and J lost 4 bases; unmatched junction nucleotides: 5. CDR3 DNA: TGCAGCGTTGAAGATCCAAACAGGGGCTATGGCTACACCTTC. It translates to CSVEDPNRGYGYTF.

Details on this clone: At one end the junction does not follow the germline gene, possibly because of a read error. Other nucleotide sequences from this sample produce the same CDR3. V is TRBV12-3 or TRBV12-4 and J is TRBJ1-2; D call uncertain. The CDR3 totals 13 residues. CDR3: CASSFRNVYGYTF. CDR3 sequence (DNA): TGTGCCAGCAGTTTCAGAAACGTATATGGTTACACCTTC.

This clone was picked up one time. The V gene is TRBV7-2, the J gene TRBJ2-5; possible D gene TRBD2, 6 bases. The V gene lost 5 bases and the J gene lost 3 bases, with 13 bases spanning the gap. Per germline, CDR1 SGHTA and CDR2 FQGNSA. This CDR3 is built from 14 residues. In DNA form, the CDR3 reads TGTGCCAGCAGCAAGGACTACTCTGAAGAGACCCAGTACTTC. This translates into CASSKDYSEETQYF.

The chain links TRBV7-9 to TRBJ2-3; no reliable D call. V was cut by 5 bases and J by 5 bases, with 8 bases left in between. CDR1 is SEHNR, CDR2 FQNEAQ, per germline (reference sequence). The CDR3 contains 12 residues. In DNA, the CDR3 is TGTGCCAGCAGCCTTCTTCTAGATACGCAGTATTTT. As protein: CASSLLLDTQYF.

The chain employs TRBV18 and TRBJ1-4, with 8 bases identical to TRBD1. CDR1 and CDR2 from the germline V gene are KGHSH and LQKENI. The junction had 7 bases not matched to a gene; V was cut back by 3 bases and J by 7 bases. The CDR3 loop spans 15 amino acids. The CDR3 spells CASSPLQGAGEKLFF. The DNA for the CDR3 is TGTGCCAGCTCACCGCTTCAGGGGGCGGGTGAAAAACTGTTTTTT.

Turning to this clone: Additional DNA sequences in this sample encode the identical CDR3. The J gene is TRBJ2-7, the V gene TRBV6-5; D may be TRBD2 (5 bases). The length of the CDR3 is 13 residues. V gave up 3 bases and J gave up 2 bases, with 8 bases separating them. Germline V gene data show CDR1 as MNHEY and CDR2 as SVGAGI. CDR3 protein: CASSYPGTYEQYF. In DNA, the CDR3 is TGTGCCAGCAGTTATCCGGGAACCTACGAGCAGTACTTC.

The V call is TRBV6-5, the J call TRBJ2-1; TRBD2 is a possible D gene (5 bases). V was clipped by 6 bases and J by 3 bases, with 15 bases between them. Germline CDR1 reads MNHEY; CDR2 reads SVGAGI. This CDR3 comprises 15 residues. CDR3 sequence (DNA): TGTGCCAGCAGCAGCGGCGAACTACTCTACAATGAGCAGTTCTTC. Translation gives CASSSGELLYNEQFF.

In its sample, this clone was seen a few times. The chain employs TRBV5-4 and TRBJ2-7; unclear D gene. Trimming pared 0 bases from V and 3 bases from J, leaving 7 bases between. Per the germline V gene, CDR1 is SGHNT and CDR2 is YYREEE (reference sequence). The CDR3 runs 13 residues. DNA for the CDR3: TGTGCCAGCAGCTTGGTAACGGGCTACGAGCAGTACTTC. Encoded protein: CASSLVTGYEQYF.

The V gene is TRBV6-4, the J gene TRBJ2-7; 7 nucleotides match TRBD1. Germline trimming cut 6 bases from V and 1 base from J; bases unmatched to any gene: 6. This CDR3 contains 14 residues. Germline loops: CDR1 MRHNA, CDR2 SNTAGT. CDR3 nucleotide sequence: TGTGCCAGCAGCGGACAGGCGAGTTCCTACGAGCAGTACTTC. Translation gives CASSGQASSYEQYF.

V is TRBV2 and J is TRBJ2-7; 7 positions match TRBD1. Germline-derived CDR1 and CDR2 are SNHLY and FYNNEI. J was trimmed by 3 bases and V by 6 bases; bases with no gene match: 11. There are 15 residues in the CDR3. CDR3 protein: CASRARQGGNYEQYF. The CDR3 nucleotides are TGTGCCAGCAGGGCCAGACAGGGTGGGAACTACGAGCAGTACTTC. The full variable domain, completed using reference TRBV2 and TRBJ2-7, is EPEVTQTPSHQVTQMGQEVILRCVPISNHLYFYWYRQILGQKVEFLVSFYNNEISEKSEIFDDQFSVERPDGSNFTLKIRSTKLEDSAMYFCASRARQGGNYEQYFGPGTRLTVT.

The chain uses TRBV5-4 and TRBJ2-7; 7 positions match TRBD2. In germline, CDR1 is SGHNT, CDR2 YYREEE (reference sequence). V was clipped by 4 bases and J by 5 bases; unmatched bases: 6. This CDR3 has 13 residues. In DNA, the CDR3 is TGTGCCAGCAGCCGTCCCGGGACTAACGAGCAGTACTTC. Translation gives CASSRPGTNEQYF.

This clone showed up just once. CDR3 DNA: TGTGCCAGCAGTTACTCGGGGACAGGGGGGTATGAGCAGTTCTTC. Translating gives CASSYSGTGGYEQFF. The chain couples TRBV6-5 to TRBJ2-1, with 11 nucleotides matching TRBD1. The CDR3 spans 15 residues. From germline, CDR1 is MNHEY and CDR2 SVGAGI. With 0 bases clipped from V and 8 bases from J, the junction kept 3 bases outside the gene matches.

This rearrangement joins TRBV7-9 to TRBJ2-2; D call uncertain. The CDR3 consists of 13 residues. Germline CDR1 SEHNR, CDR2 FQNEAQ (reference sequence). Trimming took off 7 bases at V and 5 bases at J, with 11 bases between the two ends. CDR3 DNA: TGTGCCAGCACCAACGGGTTGACCGGGGAGCTGTTTTTT. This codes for CASTNGLTGELFF.

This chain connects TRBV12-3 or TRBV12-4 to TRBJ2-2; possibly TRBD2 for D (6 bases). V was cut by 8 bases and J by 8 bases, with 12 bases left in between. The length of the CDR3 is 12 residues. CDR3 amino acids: CASVAGIGELFF. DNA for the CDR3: TGTGCCAGCGTGGCGGGGATTGGGGAGCTGTTTTTT.

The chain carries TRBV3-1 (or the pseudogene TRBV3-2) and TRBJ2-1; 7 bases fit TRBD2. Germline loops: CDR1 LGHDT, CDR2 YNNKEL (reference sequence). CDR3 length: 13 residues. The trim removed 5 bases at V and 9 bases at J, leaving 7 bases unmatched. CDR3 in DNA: TGTGCCAGCAGCGACGGACTAGTTGGTGAGCAGTTCTTC. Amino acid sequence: CASSDGLVGEQFF.

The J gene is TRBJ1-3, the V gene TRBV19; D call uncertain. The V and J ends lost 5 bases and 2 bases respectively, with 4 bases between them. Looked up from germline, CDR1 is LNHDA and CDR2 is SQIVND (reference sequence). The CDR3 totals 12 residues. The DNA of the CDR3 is TGTGCCAGTAGTGTTACTGGAAACACCATATATTTT. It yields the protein CASSVTGNTIYF.

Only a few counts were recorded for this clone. Written as DNA, the CDR3 is TGTGCCAGCAGTTACCCACAGGTTCTCGGGACCGGGGAGCTGTTTTTT. Translated, it gives CASSYPQVLGTGELFF. The gene calls are TRBV6-6 and TRBJ2-2, with a weak D call TRBD1 (5 bases). V lost 2 bases and J 5 bases, leaving 15 bases between the germline ends. The CDR3 extends over 16 amino acids. In germline, CDR1 is MNHNY, CDR2 SVGAGI (reference sequence).